The rows below give T cell receptor beta chains drawn from one sample of a study of blood T cell repertoires in COVID-19. Sequencing was performed with immunoSEQ multiplex PCR; in TCRdb, only in-frame clones are kept and a portion is missing. The sample consists of around 250,000 clones, approximately 86% of them appearing once. Sequencing was performed on peripheral blood. The receptors here all came from a man younger than 30 with active or convalescent COVID-19. CDR3s include the opening cysteine and the closing phenylalanine or tryptophan. D genes are given only for firm matches. Size is omitted from some rows. Given values are once, few, many or a class for expanded clones.

J | size | D | V | CDR3 | DNA
TRBJ1-1 | - | TRBD1 | TRBV4-2 | CASSIYRGNPEAFF | TGTGCCAGCAGCATCTACAGGGGTAACCCTGAAGCTTTCTTT
TRBJ2-3 | - | - | TRBV27 | CASSFRDLDTQYF | TGTGCCAGCAGTTTTCGGGACTTAGATACGCAGTATTTT
TRBJ2-5 | - | TRBD1 | TRBV27 | CASSRDRGQTQYF | TGTGCCAGCAGTCGGGACAGGGGACAGACCCAGTACTTC
TRBJ2-3 | - | TRBD2 | TRBV6-5 | CASSQSGGRTDTQYF | TGTGCCAGCAGTCAGAGCGGGGGGCGCACAGATACGCAGTATTTT
TRBJ1-2 | - | TRBD1 | TRBV5-6 | CASSFFQGAGGYTF | TGTGCCAGCAGCTTTTTCCAGGGGGCGGGTGGCTACACCTTC
TRBJ2-3 | - | - | TRBV7-2 | CASSPGASTDTQYF | TGTGCCAGCAGCCCAGGGGCCAGCACAGATACGCAGTATTTT
TRBJ1-5 | - | - | TRBV7-2 | CASSLAQGNQPQHF | TGTGCCAGCAGCTTAGCGCAGGGCAATCAGCCCCAGCATTTT
TRBJ2-3 | - | - | TRBV29-1 | CSATGTTHLTDTQYF | TGCAGCGCAACAGGGACGACCCATCTCACAGATACGCAGTATTTT
TRBJ2-7 | - | TRBD2 | TRBV29-1 | CSVLTLSLAVSYEQYF | TGCAGCGTTCTTACCCTTAGCCTAGCGGTCTCCTACGAGCAGTACTTC
TRBJ2-7 | - | - | TRBV4-3 | CASSQHNNYEQYF | TGCGCCAGCAGCCAACACAACAACTACGAGCAGTACTTC
TRBJ1-4 | - | TRBD1 | TRBV12-3/TRBV12-4 | CASSPGQEGKLFF | TGTGCCAGCAGTCCCGGACAGGAGGGAAAACTGTTTTTT
TRBJ2-7 | few | - | TRBV5-5 | CASSTRPSYEQYF | TGTGCCAGCAGCACTCGTCCATCCTACGAGCAGTACTTC
TRBJ1-1 | - | - | TRBV7-9 | CASSSLGGRGNTEAFF | TGTGCCAGCAGCTCCCTAGGAGGGCGGGGGAACACTGAAGCTTTCTTT
TRBJ1-4 | - | - | TRBV28 | CASSLDGAGVNEKLFF | TGTGCCAGCAGTTTAGATGGTGCGGGAGTTAATGAAAAACTGTTTTTT
TRBJ1-4 | - | - | TRBV12-3/TRBV12-4 | CASSFSREKLFF | TGTGCCAGCAGTTTTTCGAGGGAAAAACTGTTTTTT
TRBJ1-2 | once | TRBD1 | TRBV7-9 | CASSRDRGANYGYTF | TGTGCCAGCAGCCGTGACAGGGGGGCTAACTATGGCTACACCTTC
TRBJ1-6 | - | - | TRBV19 | CASRQPGYNSPLHF | TGTGCCAGTAGACAACCAGGGTATAATTCACCCCTCCACTTT
TRBJ1-1 | - | TRBD1 | TRBV29-1 | CSVKTGIKYTEAFF | TGCAGCGTAAAGACAGGGATAAAGTACACTGAAGCTTTCTTT
TRBJ1-5 | few | TRBD1 | TRBV4-2 | CASSQGQGTDQPQHF | TGTGCCAGCAGCCAAGGACAGGGGACGGATCAGCCCCAGCATTTT
TRBJ2-7 | once | TRBD1 | TRBV24-1 | CATSDGTGMDEQYF | TGTGCCACCAGTGACGGGACAGGGATGGACGAGCAGTACTTC
TRBJ2-7 | - | TRBD1 | TRBV5-1 | CASSGQPGTGNYEQYF | TGCGCCAGCAGCGGGCAACCCGGGACAGGGAACTACGAGCAGTACTTC
TRBJ1-2 | - | TRBD1 | TRBV9 | CASSPGQGGDYGYTF | TGTGCCAGCAGCCCGGGACAGGGGGGGGACTATGGCTACACCTTC
TRBJ2-3 | - | TRBD2 | TRBV7-9 | CASSTPRRGVRDTQYF | TGTGCCAGCAGTACCCCACGGCGGGGGGTGAGAGATACGCAGTATTTT
TRBJ2-7 | - | TRBD1 | TRBV28 | CASSLNFGTGAYEQYF | TGTGCCAGCAGTTTAAATTTTGGGACAGGGGCCTACGAGCAGTACTTC
TRBJ2-1 | few | TRBD1 | TRBV7-3 | CASSARPQGAGWNEQFF | TGTGCCAGCAGCGCAAGACCCCAGGGGGCTGGATGGAATGAGCAGTTCTTC
TRBJ2-3 | - | - | TRBV12-3/TRBV12-4 | CASKLAADTQYF | TGTGCCAGCAAACTGGCGGCAGATACGCAGTATTTT
TRBJ2-1 | once | - | TRBV4-1 | CASSQESGSSYNEQFF | TGCGCCAGCAGCCAAGAGTCCGGGAGCTCCTACAATGAGCAGTTCTTC
TRBJ1-2 | - | - | TRBV2 | CASSEGGRGYGYTF | TGTGCCAGCAGTGAAGGCGGGAGGGGATATGGCTACACCTTC
TRBJ2-3 | - | TRBD2 | TRBV6-2/TRBV6-3 | CASSAGGTDTQYF | TGTGCCAGCAGCGCCGGGGGGACAGATACGCAGTATTTT
TRBJ2-7 | - | - | TRBV5-4 | CASSPGDSEQYF | TGTGCCAGCAGTCCCGGGGACTCCGAGCAGTACTTC
TRBJ2-7 | - | TRBD2 | TRBV6-2/TRBV6-3 | CASSYDLGLAGNDEQYF | TGTGCCAGCAGTTACGACCTCGGGCTAGCGGGAAATGACGAGCAGTACTTC
TRBJ1-1 | - | TRBD1 | TRBV24-1 | CATSDFRVDRDRMNTEAFF | TGTGCCACCAGTGATTTCCGGGTGGACAGGGACCGGATGAACACTGAAGCTTTCTTT
TRBJ1-4 | - | - | TRBV4-1 | CASSQDWGASNEKLFF | TGCGCCAGCAGCCAAGATTGGGGAGCGAGTAATGAAAAACTGTTTTTT
TRBJ2-7 | - | - | TRBV5-6 | CASSLQGLLEQYF | TGTGCCAGCAGCTTGCAGGGACTCCTCGAGCAGTACTTC
TRBJ1-1 | - | - | TRBV27 | CASTDTLGGNTEAFF | TGTGCCAGCACAGACACCCTAGGGGGTAACACTGAAGCTTTCTTT
TRBJ1-3 | - | TRBD1 | TRBV6-5 | CASSIDRGFGNTIYF | TGTGCCAGCAGTATAGACAGGGGATTCGGAAACACCATATATTTT
TRBJ1-6 | once | - | TRBV5-1 | CASSFEHGYNSPLHF | TGCGCCAGCAGCTTCGAGCACGGCTATAATTCACCCCTCCACTTT
TRBJ2-7 | - | - | TRBV7-2 | CASSLRGGLNYEQYF | TGTGCCAGCAGCCTAAGGGGGGGACTAAATTACGAGCAGTACTTC
TRBJ1-4 | - | TRBD1 | TRBV2 | CASRVGQGGEKLFF | TGTGCCAGCAGAGTCGGACAGGGCGGTGAAAAACTGTTTTTT
TRBJ1-4 | - | - | TRBV6-5 | CASSPVRGIGEKLFF | TGTGCCAGCAGCCCCGTCAGGGGAATAGGGGAAAAACTGTTTTTT
TRBJ1-5 | - | - | TRBV11-3 | CASSLRVGQPQHF | TGTGCCAGCAGCTTGAGGGTTGGACAGCCCCAGCATTTT
TRBJ1-2 | - | - | TRBV27 | CASRGTPPYGYTF | TGTGCCAGCAGGGGCACCCCCCCCTATGGCTACACCTTC
TRBJ2-7 | - | - | TRBV28 | CASSFRRGGQYF | TGTGCCAGCAGTTTCCGGAGGGGGGGCCAGTACTTC
TRBJ2-3 | few | - | TRBV2 | CASSVLDTQYF | TGTGCCAGCAGTGTACTGGATACGCAGTATTTT
TRBJ1-3 | - | TRBD1 | TRBV5-1 | CASSLNFGTGGNSGNTIYF | TGCGCCAGCAGCTTGAACTTCGGGACAGGGGGTAACTCTGGAAACACCATATATTTT
TRBJ2-7 | - | - | TRBV9 | CASSGQSYEQYF | TGTGCCAGCAGTGGGCAAAGCTACGAGCAGTACTTC
TRBJ2-5 | - | - | TRBV18 | CASSPPSEETQYF | TGTGCCAGCTCACCACCGTCGGAGGAGACCCAGTACTTC
TRBJ2-7 | - | - | TRBV4-3 | CASSQEGGPPYEQYF | TGCGCCAGCAGCCAAGAGGGGGGGCCCCCCTACGAGCAGTACTTC
TRBJ2-3 | few | TRBD2 | TRBV7-2 | CASRLRGNTDTQYF | TGTGCCAGCAGACTGCGGGGGAACACAGATACGCAGTATTTT
TRBJ2-5 | - | TRBD1 | TRBV2 | CASSSTSGQGETQYF | TGTGCCAGCAGTTCTACTTCCGGACAGGGTGAGACCCAGTACTTC
TRBJ1-5 | few | TRBD1 | TRBV4-1 | CASSPTGGDSNQPQHF | TGCGCCAGCAGCCCCACAGGGGGCGATAGCAATCAGCCCCAGCATTTT
TRBJ2-1 | - | - | TRBV9 | CASSVGSRGNEQFF | TGTGCCAGCAGCGTAGGATCTAGAGGCAATGAGCAGTTCTTC
TRBJ1-5 | - | TRBD1 | TRBV11-2 | CASSLGRGQDQPQHF | TGTGCCAGCAGCTTAGGCAGGGGGCAAGATCAGCCCCAGCATTTT